This TCR beta chain comes out of a study of blood T cell repertoires in COVID-19. Background on the study: Spain, Italy and the United States supplied samples that represented acute and convalescent COVID-19.

How the authors handled the data: Reference gene primer amplification yielded estimated nucleated cell counts. The assay was immunoSEQ multiplex PCR, and TCRdb's table has in-frame clones only and misses some. The DNA was the basis for D and trimming; V, J and clone size are from that table. The sample holds about 130,000 clones, around 85% seen once. The sequencing sample was made of peripheral blood. The sequence was obtained from a woman aged 50 to 60 with acute or convalescent COVID-19.

CDR3 in amino acids: CASSREPRTGGRRTEAFF. The CDR3 bases are TGCGCCAGCAGCCGAGAACCGCGGACAGGGGGCCGTCGAACTGAAGCTTTCTTT. V and J are TRBV4-1 and TRBJ1-1; 11 positions match TRBD1. The CDR3 runs 18 residues. Germline V CDR1 and CDR2: MGHRA, YSYEKL. The V segment lost 4 bases and the J segment 5 bases; nucleotides outside the gene matches: 15.